The entry that follows covers one T cell receptor (beta chain) sequence. What it recognizes is unknown. Generated by immunoSEQ multiplex PCR, the TCRdb table keeps only in-frame clones and is missing some. The top ten hold under 9.5% of the sample, which has 100,000 to 150,000 clones, about nine tenths seen once. These data are taken from a study of T cell responses to AZD1222 COVID-19 vaccine. Overall study results and limits: Sampled repertoires all dated from after the peak T cell response. A mostly white British donor set with more females was recruited, and clonal diversity was possibly underestimated. The number of AZD1222 recipients seropositive at baseline was only 6 or 7.

The CDR3 is 15 residues long. V shed 6 bases and J 9 bases; nucleotides not matched to a gene: 14. From germline, CDR1 is LGHDT and CDR2 YNNKEL (reference sequence). V gene TRBV3-1 (or the pseudogene TRBV3-2) combines with J gene TRBJ1-5; 7 bases are shared with TRBD1. This sequence was found in an adult in good health. The sequences come from peripheral blood, collected on day 0 of AZD1222 vaccination. As DNA, the CDR3 is TGTGCCAGCAGTCCTTCCGGGACAGAAAGGGGGCCCCAGCATTTT. Translated: CASSPSGTERGPQHF.